This TCR beta chain was documented in a study of OX40 agonist ivuxolimab in advanced cancers. For the study in its entirety: Ivuxolimab, which targeted the costimulatory receptor OX40 (CD134), was an agonistic, fully human IgG2 monoclonal antibody. Intravenous ivuxolimab was administered to patients every 2 weeks at six dose levels: 0.01, 0.1, 0.3, 1.5, 3 and 10 mg/kg. Among the 50 to 55 dose-escalation patients, approximately 20 had hepatocellular carcinoma, approximately 15 melanoma, 9 renal cell carcinoma and 9 head and neck cancer. In the dose-escalation cohort, over 65% of patients were male, and the mean age was about 55 years, with a range of about 20 to 79. Patients were allowed to have had prior anti-PD-1, anti-PD-L1 or anti-CTLA-4 therapy, and around 41% of the dose-escalation patients had previously received checkpoint inhibitors. Partial responses occurred in three dose-escalation patients, of whom one had hepatocellular carcinoma and two had cutaneous melanoma. The purpose of peripheral TCRbeta sequencing was to test whether ivuxolimab changed TCR sequence diversity and led to clonal T-cell expansion. The monotherapy dose-escalation portion (N of about 52 patients) of the phase I ivuxolimab trial is reported in the paper. Points the paper makes about the study in general: In the 0.1-3.0 mg/kg groups, partial responders had among the lowest normalized peripheral clonal expansion, particularly in CD8+ T cells. Low levels of normalized T-cell clonal expansion were also seen in some patients who did not respond. Antigen specificity was not determined for the clonally expanded peripheral T cells. After ivuxolimab, more expanded clones were found on average in CD8+ T cells than in CD4+ T cells. At doses from 0.1 to 3.0 mg/kg, clonal expansion was seen in both CD4+ and CD8+ blood T cells between baseline and week 6.

In regard to this clone: The clone's antigen remains unknown. Qualities for individual bases were not recorded, and no much larger clone is one base off.

The CDR3, cysteine through phenylalanine, is 15 amino acids long. The DNA shown is the 45-base CDR3, in frame from base 1. Germline trimming amounts to 7 bases on V and 3 bases on J, with 8 as the count of junction bases outside the gene matches. The germline V gene encodes CDR1 MNHEY and CDR2 SVGAGI. Genomic DNA was extracted from sorted cells for sequencing of the TCRbeta CDR3 region. TCRbeta CDR3 regions were sequenced using the immunoSEQ Assay. As stored in TCRdb, this immuneACCESS dataset retains in-frame rearrangements with V and J assigned. A fraction of the clones does not appear; measured against another copy, unresolved V genes explain less than half of the discrepancy, and the remainder lacks a known reason. In this sample the table shows about 53,000 clones, about four fifths of which occur a single time. In total, the top ten clones hold 4.6% of the sample. Patients with a history of autoimmune disease or receiving systemic immunosuppression were excluded from the trial. Peripheral blood for TCR sequencing was collected from all dose cohorts at baseline, on cycle 4 day 1, and on cycle 7 day 1. Samples came from an open-label, multicenter, first-in-human phase I dose-escalation trial of ivuxolimab. Adults with locally advanced or metastatic head and neck squamous cell, hepatocellular, melanoma or renal cell carcinoma were enrolled in the trial. CD4+ and CD8+ T cells were sorted separately from peripheral blood before TCR sequencing.

The sample consisted of CD4+ or CD8+ T cells sorted from blood, taken in a trial of the OX40 agonist ivuxolimab. The V and J segments used are TRBV6-5 and TRBJ2-7; the central 11 bases match TRBD2. This sequence originates from an adult with an advanced solid tumor such as melanoma, head and neck, liver or kidney cancer. The CDR3 protein is CASIKLAGAFYEQYF. Here is the DNA: TGTGCCAGCATCAAACTAGCGGGAGCGTTCTACGAGCAGTACTTC.